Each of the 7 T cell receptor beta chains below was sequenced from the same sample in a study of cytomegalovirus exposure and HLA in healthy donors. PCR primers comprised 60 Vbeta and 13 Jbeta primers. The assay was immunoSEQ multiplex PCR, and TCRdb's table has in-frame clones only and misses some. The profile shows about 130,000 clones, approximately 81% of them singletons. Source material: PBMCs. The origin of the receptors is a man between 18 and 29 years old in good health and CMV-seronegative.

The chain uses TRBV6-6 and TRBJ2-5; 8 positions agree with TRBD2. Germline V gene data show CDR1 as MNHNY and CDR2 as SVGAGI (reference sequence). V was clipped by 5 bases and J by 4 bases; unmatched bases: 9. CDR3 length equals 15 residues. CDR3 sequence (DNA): TGTGCCAGCAGTACCCTCGGGGGGGCATTAGAGACCCAGTACTTC. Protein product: CASSTLGGALETQYF.

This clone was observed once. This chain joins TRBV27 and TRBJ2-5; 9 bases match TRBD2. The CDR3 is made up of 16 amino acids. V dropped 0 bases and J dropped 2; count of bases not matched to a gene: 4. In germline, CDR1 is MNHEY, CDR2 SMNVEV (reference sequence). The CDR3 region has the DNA TGTGCCAGCAGTTTATCGAAGCGGGGGGCACAAGAGACCCAGTACTTC. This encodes CASSLSKRGAQETQYF.

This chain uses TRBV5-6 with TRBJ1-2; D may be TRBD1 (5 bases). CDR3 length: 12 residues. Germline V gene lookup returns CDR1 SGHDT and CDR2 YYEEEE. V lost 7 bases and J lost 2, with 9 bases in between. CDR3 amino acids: CASWGRNYGYTF. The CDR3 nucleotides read TGTGCCAGCTGGGGCAGAAACTATGGCTACACCTTC.

The CDR3 loop is CASSSRGPNSPLHF. The CDR3, as DNA: TGTGCCAGCAGCTCCAGGGGTCCTAATTCACCCCTCCACTTT. The genes are TRBV5-6 and TRBJ1-6, with a possible D match to TRBD1 (6 bases). The CDR3 runs 14 residues. V lost 3 bases and J lost 6, with 10 bases in between. The germline V gene has CDR1 SGHDT and CDR2 YYEEEE.

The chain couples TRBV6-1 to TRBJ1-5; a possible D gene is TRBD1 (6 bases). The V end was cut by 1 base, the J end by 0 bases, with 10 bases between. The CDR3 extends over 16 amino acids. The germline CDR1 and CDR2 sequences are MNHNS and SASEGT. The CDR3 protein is CASSEGQVFSNQPQHF. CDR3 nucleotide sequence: TGTGCCAGCAGTGAAGGACAGGTCTTTAGCAATCAGCCCCAGCATTTT.

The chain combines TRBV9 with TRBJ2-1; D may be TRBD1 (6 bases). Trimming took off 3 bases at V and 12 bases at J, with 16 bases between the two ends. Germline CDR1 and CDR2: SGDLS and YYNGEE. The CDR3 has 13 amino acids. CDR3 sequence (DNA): TGTGCCAGCAGCGGAACCCCCAGGGGAGCGCAGTTCTTC. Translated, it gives CASSGTPRGAQFF.

The CDR3 DNA reads as TGTGCCAGCAGTTTGCCGCAGGGGGCTGGAGGAAACACCATATATTTT. It specifies CASSLPQGAGGNTIYF. The rearrangement links TRBV28 to TRBJ1-3; 8 bases agree with TRBD1. Germline V lookup: CDR1 MDHEN, CDR2 SYDVKM. The J segment lost 4 bases and the V segment lost 3 bases, leaving 8 bases of the junction unmatched. The CDR3 is 16 amino acids.